This is a list of T cell receptor beta chains from one sample in a study of blood T cell repertoires in COVID-19. This table comes from immunoSEQ multiplex PCR, and its TCRdb copy is limited to in-frame clones, with some not included. This sample yields 400,000 to 550,000 clones, of which around 89% are seen a single time; roughly 4% belongs to the top ten. Sequencing was carried out using peripheral blood. The receptors shown here come from a woman under 40 with acute or convalescent COVID-19. The CDR3 runs from the conserved cysteine through the conserved F or W. Each record gives: V gene, J gene, clone size, D gene, CDR3 DNA, CDR3 protein. The D gene is left open where the match is weak. Clone size appears in some rows only: once, few, many, or a class for an expanded clone.

>TRBV10-1|TRBJ2-5|-|-
TGCGCCAGCAGTGAGCAACTGGACGGTGGGGAGGAGGCCCAGTACTTC
CASSEQLDGGEEAQYF
>TRBV11-2|TRBJ1-1|-|-
TGTGCCAGCAGCTTAACCGGGGGTATGAACACTGAAGCTTTCTTT
CASSLTGGMNTEAFF
>TRBV3-1/TRBV3-2|TRBJ2-5|-|TRBD2
TGTGCCAGCAGCCAAGATGCCAGCGGGGTGAGGGCCCAGTACTTC
CASSQDASGVRAQYF
>TRBV10-2|TRBJ2-5|-|-
TGCGCCAGCAGTGACCTACCTGGGACCCAGTACTTC
CASSDLPGTQYF
>TRBV9|TRBJ1-3|-|-
TGTGCCAGCAGCGCAACAGCAAGCTCTGGAAACACCATATATTTT
CASSATASSGNTIYF
>TRBV3-1/TRBV3-2|TRBJ2-5|-|TRBD2
TGTGCCAGCAGCCAAGGGGCGGGGGGGGAGACCCAGTACTTC
CASSQGAGGETQYF
>TRBV18|TRBJ2-2|-|TRBD1
TGTGCCAGCTCACTTCTGACAGGGGCATCCACCGGGGAGCTGTTTTTT
CASSLLTGASTGELFF
>TRBV27|TRBJ2-1|once|TRBD2
TGTGCCAGCAGTCCCCGGGGTAGCGGGGTGTTCTACAATGAGCAGTTCTTC
CASSPRGSGVFYNEQFF
>TRBV7-6|TRBJ2-3|-|TRBD2
TGTGCCAGCAGCGGACACCCGGGACTAGCGGGGGGCACAGATACGCAGTATTTT
CASSGHPGLAGGTDTQYF
>TRBV7-3|TRBJ2-1|-|TRBD1
TGTGCCAGCAGCTGGGGACAGGGGGCTGAGAATGAGCAGTTCTTC
CASSWGQGAENEQFF
>TRBV3-1/TRBV3-2|TRBJ2-3|-|TRBD2
TGTGCCAGCAGCCAAAATAGCGGGGGGGAAGGAGATACGCAGTATTTT
CASSQNSGGEGDTQYF
>TRBV4-2|TRBJ2-7|-|TRBD2
TGTGCCAGCAGCCAGGCCGGGGGGGACGAGCAGTACTTC
CASSQAGGDEQYF
>TRBV30|TRBJ2-3|-|TRBD2
TGTGCCTGGACTAGCGGGGGGGCCGAAGGGGATACGCAGTATTTT
CAWTSGGAEGDTQYF
>TRBV7-2|TRBJ2-7|-|TRBD2
TGTGCCAGCGCTACTAGCGGGGGGTTCTACGAGCAGTACTTC
CASATSGGFYEQYF
>TRBV11-3|TRBJ2-1|-|TRBD2
TGTGCCAGCAGCTTATGGGGAGGGGATGAGCAGTTCTTC
CASSLWGGDEQFF
>TRBV12-2|TRBJ2-5|-|-
TGTGCAAGTCTACAGGGGACCGTTCCCCAGGAGACCCAGTACTTC
CASLQGTVPQETQYF
>TRBV9|TRBJ2-2|few|TRBD2
TGTGCCAGCAGCGTTCTCGGCGGGGGAGACAACACCGGGGAGCTGTTTTTT
CASSVLGGGDNTGELFF
>TRBV2|TRBJ1-1|few|-
TGTGCCAGCAGTGAAAGGGGGAACACTGAAGCTTTCTTT
CASSERGNTEAFF
>TRBV4-1|TRBJ1-4|-|TRBD1
TGCGCCAGCAGCCAGCATCCGGGACAGTCGGGTGAAAAACTGTTTTTT
CASSQHPGQSGEKLFF
>TRBV6-5|TRBJ2-7|-|-
TGTGCCAGCACCCCCAGAAGCAGGGTAGGCTACGAGCAGTACTTC
CASTPRSRVGYEQYF
>TRBV5-1|TRBJ2-7|-|-
TGCGCCAGCCGGCCTAACACGGCCGGGGAGCAGTACTTC
CASRPNTAGEQYF
>TRBV18|TRBJ2-3|-|TRBD2
TGTGCCAGCTCACTCCAAGCGGGGGGAACAGATACGCAGTATTTT
CASSLQAGGTDTQYF
>TRBV27|TRBJ2-1|-|TRBD2
TGTGCCAGCAGTTGGGGGGGAGGCTTCTCCTACAATGAGCAGTTCTTC
CASSWGGGFSYNEQFF
>TRBV18|TRBJ1-4|-|TRBD1
TGTGCCAGCTCACCTGGTCGACAGGGGAAAAATGAAAAACTGTTTTTT
CASSPGRQGKNEKLFF
>TRBV28|TRBJ2-7|-|TRBD1
TGTGCCAGCAGTCTGGGACAGGGGGCTAGGTACGAGCAGTACTTC
CASSLGQGARYEQYF
>TRBV5-1|TRBJ2-7|-|-
TGCGCCAGCAGCTTGGGGCGTACAGGGTCCTTCTACGAGCAGTACTTC
CASSLGRTGSFYEQYF
>TRBV5-4|TRBJ1-4|-|TRBD1
TGTGCCAGCAGCCCCGGGACAGCCAGAGGGGAAAAACTGTTTTTT
CASSPGTARGEKLFF
>TRBV30|TRBJ2-7|-|-
TGTGCCTGGAGTGTACCGGGGACAAAGTCCTACGAGCAGTACTTC
CAWSVPGTKSYEQYF
>TRBV30|TRBJ2-5|-|-
TGTGCCTGGAGTGGATCGGGGGAGACCCAGTACTTC
CAWSGSGETQYF
>TRBV5-4|TRBJ1-2|-|TRBD1
TGTGCCAGCCGGACAGGGCCCGCTAACTATGGCTACACCTTC
CASRTGPANYGYTF
>TRBV7-2|TRBJ2-3|few|-
TGTGCCAGCAGCTTAGCCAGGGGATATGCAGATACGCAGTATTTT
CASSLARGYADTQYF
>TRBV4-1|TRBJ2-6|-|TRBD2
TGCGCCAGCAGCCACGGACTAGCGGGGGGGACCTCGGGGGCCAACGTCCTGACTTTC
CASSHGLAGGTSGANVLTF
>TRBV6-2/TRBV6-3|TRBJ1-3|-|TRBD1
TGTGCCAGCAGTCGTAAGGGGGCGACTGGAAACACCATATATTTT
CASSRKGATGNTIYF
>TRBV4-1|TRBJ2-7|-|-
TGCGCCAGCAGCCCCCCCTTGGCAGACTACGAGCAGTACTTC
CASSPPLADYEQYF
>TRBV2|TRBJ2-7|-|TRBD1
TGTGCCAGCAGTGGATCGACCGGGACAGGTTACGAGCAGTACTTC
CASSGSTGTGYEQYF
>TRBV2|TRBJ1-6|-|-
TGTGCCAGCAGTGATGATAGCTCCTATAATTCACCCCTCCACTTT
CASSDDSSYNSPLHF
>TRBV5-1|TRBJ2-1|-|-
TGCGCCAGCAGCTTGGAAGGGGGGGACAATGAGCAGTTCTTC
CASSLEGGDNEQFF
>TRBV3-1/TRBV3-2|TRBJ2-1|once|TRBD2
TGTGCCAGCAGCCAAGGTCTAGCGGGGGGTACCAGTGAGCAGTTCTTC
CASSQGLAGGTSEQFF
>TRBV5-6|TRBJ2-5|-|-
TGTGCCAGCAGCTCTTACAGGTCCGACCCCCAAGAGACCCAGTACTTC
CASSSYRSDPQETQYF
>TRBV6-5|TRBJ2-7|-|-
TGTGCCACGCGACGAGGAACAGGGCGCGCCTACGAGCAGTACTTC
CATRRGTGRAYEQYF